Included here is one TCR beta chain sequence, with context. Its target is unknown. Once cultured for approximately eleven days, the cells underwent separation to obtain CD4+ T cells. Both day 3 and day 7 saw half the medium replaced with IL-2 medium. This sample was included in a study of vaccination effects on CD4 cells after COVID-19. Overall study results and limits: Both infection-induced and vaccine-induced clones contracted markedly at late post-vaccination timepoints.

Generated by immunoSEQ multiplex PCR, the TCRdb table keeps only in-frame clones and is missing some. The top ten hold roughly 2% of the sample, which has about 74,000 clones, roughly four fifths seen once. The V end was cut by 1 base, the J end by 4 bases, with 6 bases between. There are 13 residues in the CDR3. This clonotype was sampled from a human donor who received a COVID-19 vaccine. The chain combines TRBV12-3 or TRBV12-4 with TRBJ2-3, with D hard to call. The starting material was CD4+ T cells from PBMCs cultured without peptide, obtained before COVID-19 vaccination. The CDR3: CASSLEGPDTQYF. The CDR3 nucleotides are TGTGCCAGCAGTTTAGAAGGGCCAGATACGCAGTATTTT.